Presented here are 14 T cell receptor beta chains from one specimen sequenced in a study of cytomegalovirus exposure and HLA in healthy donors. With 60 Vbeta and 13 Jbeta primers, the PCR was carried out. Data came from immunoSEQ multiplex PCR; TCRdb stores just in-frame clones and leaves some out. The data contain 150,000 to 180,000 clones, 60% to 85% of them singletons. The specimen sequenced was PBMCs. All receptors derive from a woman between 40 and 50 years old in good health and CMV-seronegative.

V usage is TRBV5-6 and J usage is TRBJ1-5; D is perhaps TRBD1 (6 bases). The CDR3 consists of 15 residues. Germline loops: CDR1 SGHDT, CDR2 YYEEEE. V was pared by 4 bases and J by 1 base, with 12 bases between. This CDR3 reads CASSVDRRSNQPQHF. In DNA form, the CDR3 reads TGTGCCAGCAGCGTTGACAGGCGAAGCAATCAGCCCCAGCATTTT.

This chain joins TRBV5-1 and TRBJ1-3; TRBD1 is a possible D gene (5 bases). The germline CDR1 and CDR2 sequences are SGHRS and YFSETQ. There are 19 residues in the CDR3. With 5 bases removed from V and 0 bases from J, the gap between germline ends came to 24 bases. The CDR3 region has the DNA TGCGCCAGCAGTCGGTGGCGCGGGACGGTGAACCTCTCTGGAAACACCATATATTTT. This sequence encodes CASSRWRGTVNLSGNTIYF.

This chain connects TRBV6-5 to TRBJ2-2; weak D call: TRBD1 (6 bases). The CDR3 has 15 residues. Trimming shortened V by 4 bases and J by 0 bases, and 9 bases separated the two germline ends. Germline values: CDR1 MNHEY, CDR2 SVGAGI. CDR3 amino acids: CASSSQGTNTGELFF. The CDR3 DNA is TGTGCCAGCAGTTCCCAGGGGACGAACACCGGGGAGCTGTTTTTT.

J is TRBJ1-1 and V is TRBV5-1; unclear D gene. The germline gives CDR1 SGHRS, CDR2 YFSETQ. V dropped 0 bases and J dropped 5 bases, with 11 bases sitting between them. The CDR3 loop spans 14 amino acids. The CDR3 DNA is TGCGCCAGCAGCTTGGCCGGGGATCAGACTGAAGCTTTCTTT. It encodes CASSLAGDQTEAFF.

The chain carries TRBV10-3 and TRBJ2-7; 7 bases are a match to TRBD1. This CDR3 comprises 13 residues. Looked up from germline, CDR1 is ENHRY and CDR2 is SYGVKD. The ends lost 7 bases at V and 4 bases at J; junction bases unmatched: 7. CDR3 in amino acids: CAIMGQQTYEQYF. As DNA, the CDR3 is TGTGCCATCATGGGACAGCAGACTTACGAGCAGTACTTC.

This chain connects TRBV5-1 to TRBJ1-2; 7 bases map to TRBD1. Germline CDR1 reads SGHRS; CDR2 reads YFSETQ. The CDR3 sequence is 15 residues long. The trim removed 7 bases at V and 0 bases at J, leaving 9 bases unmatched. The chain's CDR3 is CASSGQAEANYGYTF. In DNA form, the CDR3 reads TGCGCCAGCTCCGGACAGGCAGAAGCTAACTATGGCTACACCTTC.

This chain uses TRBV2 with TRBJ2-7, with D possibly matching TRBD1 (5 bases). Germline V gene data show CDR1 as SNHLY and CDR2 as FYNNEI. The length of the CDR3 is 12 residues. Between the trimmed V and J ends, which lost 6 bases and 0 bases, there was a span of 6 bases. CDR3 in amino acids: CASRGVSYEQYF. In nucleotides, the CDR3 is TGTGCCAGCAGAGGGGTCTCCTACGAGCAGTACTTC.

The chain carries TRBV18 and TRBJ2-7; 10 nucleotides line up with TRBD1. Looked up from germline, CDR1 is KGHSH and CDR2 is LQKENI. CDR3 length equals 16 residues. Trimming cost V 3 bases and J 4 bases; bases outside gene matches: 9. Here the CDR3 reads CASSPLGTGVPYEQYF. As DNA, the CDR3 is TGTGCCAGCTCACCGCTGGGGACAGGGGTTCCTTACGAGCAGTACTTC.

This chain uses TRBV6-1 with TRBJ1-4; tentatively, D is TRBD1 (6 bases). Trimming removed 7 bases from V and 2 bases from J, with 14 bases in between. This CDR3 region has 15 residues. In germline, CDR1 is MNHNS, CDR2 SASEGT. The CDR3, as DNA: TGTGCCAGCACCGACAGGCTTGATACTAATGAAAAACTGTTTTTT. Translated, it gives CASTDRLDTNEKLFF.

V usage is TRBV5-4 and J usage is TRBJ1-2, with 9 bases matching TRBD1. J gave up 4 bases and V 4 bases, and 5 bases lay outside the gene matches. CDR1 and CDR2 (germline): SGHNT, YYREEE (reference sequence). The CDR3 totals 14 residues. Written as DNA, the CDR3 is TGTGCCAGCAGCACTACGGGACAGGGCTATGGCTACACCTTC. It yields the protein CASSTTGQGYGYTF. Full variable domain (missing parts from reference TRBV5-4 and TRBJ1-2): ETGVTQSPTHLIKTRGQQVTLRCSSQSGHNTVSWYQQALGQGPQFIFQYYREEENGRGNFPPRFSGLQFPNYSSELNVNALELDDSALYLCASSTTGQGYGYTFGSGTRLTVV.

The chain combines TRBV7-9 with TRBJ2-1; D is ambiguous. From germline, CDR1 is SEHNR and CDR2 FQNEAQ (reference sequence). CDR3 length: 13 amino acids. Trimming took off 2 bases at V and 6 bases at J, with 8 bases between the two ends. The CDR3 nucleotides are TGTGCCAGCAGCTTAAGTCCGGGCAATGAGCAGTTCTTC. Its protein product is CASSLSPGNEQFF.

A note on this clone: Other DNA sequences in this sample translate to the same CDR3. The rearrangement links TRBV29-1 to TRBJ2-1; 10 positions match TRBD2. The CDR3 extends over 13 amino acids. CDR1 and CDR2 from the germline V gene are SQVTM and ANQGSEA. With V trimmed by 6 bases and J by 4 bases, 3 bases remained unmatched. In nucleotides, the CDR3 is TGCAGCGTAGCGGGGGGGAGGTACAATGAGCAGTTCTTC. It specifies CSVAGGRYNEQFF.

The rearrangement links TRBV9 to TRBJ1-4; tentative D call: TRBD1 (5 bases). V was clipped by 4 bases and J by 8 bases, with 9 bases between them. The CDR3 runs 12 residues. Germline CDR1 reads SGDLS; CDR2 reads YYNGEE. CDR3 DNA sequence: TGTGCCAGCAGCCCATCAGGGGAAAAACTGTTTTTT. Amino acid sequence: CASSPSGEKLFF.

J is TRBJ1-2 and V is TRBV6-6; no clear D. Germline values: CDR1 MNHNY, CDR2 SVGAGI (reference sequence). There are 15 residues in the CDR3. V was pared by 5 bases and J by 5 bases, with 18 bases between. The CDR3 loop is CASSGGLLDSYGYTF. CDR3 nucleotides: TGTGCCAGCAGTGGAGGGTTGTTGGACTCTTATGGCTACACCTTC.